This T cell receptor beta chain emerged from a study of OX40 agonist ivuxolimab in advanced cancers. Broadly, across the study: The costimulatory receptor OX40 (CD134) was targeted by ivuxolimab, a fully human IgG2 agonistic monoclonal antibody. The paper reports the monotherapy dose-escalation portion (N of about 47 patients) of the phase I ivuxolimab trial. Of the roughly 51 patients in dose escalation, some 19 had hepatocellular carcinoma, about 15 had melanoma, 9 had renal cell carcinoma and 9 had head and neck cancer. A male proportion of 82.7% and a mean age of 60 years, ranging from 23 to 79, were recorded for the dose-escalation cohort. Intravenous ivuxolimab was administered to patients every 2 weeks at six dose levels: 0.01, 0.1, 0.3, 1.5, 3 and 10 mg/kg. Patients were allowed to have had prior anti-PD-1, anti-PD-L1 or anti-CTLA-4 therapy, and more than 30% of the dose-escalation patients had previously received checkpoint inhibitors. Partial responses occurred in three dose-escalation patients: two with cutaneous melanoma and one with hepatocellular carcinoma. Peripheral TCRbeta sequencing was intended to test whether TCR sequence diversity was altered and clonal T-cell expansion was caused by ivuxolimab.

Genomic DNA was isolated from the sorted cells so that the TCRbeta CDR3 region could be sequenced. TCRbeta CDR3 regions were sequenced using the immunoSEQ Assay. Not all clones reach the TCRdb copy of this immuneACCESS table, which keeps in-frame sequences only. Checked studies attribute under half of the gap to unresolved V genes and leave the rest unexplained. This sample lists tens of thousands of clones; about 90% were detected once. The ten largest account for 0.65% to 0.85% of the sample. The trial excluded patients who had a history of autoimmune disease or who were on systemic immunosuppression. Peripheral blood for TCR sequencing was drawn from every dose cohort at baseline, at cycle 4 day 1 and at cycle 7 day 1. Samples were obtained from an open-label, multicenter, first-in-human phase I dose-escalation trial of ivuxolimab. Adults with locally advanced or metastatic melanoma, renal cell, hepatocellular, or head and neck squamous cell carcinoma were enrolled in the trial. Before TCR sequencing, CD4+ and CD8+ T cells were separately sorted from peripheral blood.

Overall results and qualifications from the work: After ivuxolimab, CD8+ T cells had more expanded clones than CD4+ T cells on average. Which antigens the clonally expanded peripheral T cells were specific for was not determined. At doses of 0.1 to 3.0 mg/kg, clonal expansion of both CD4+ and CD8+ T cells in blood was seen between baseline and week 6. Low levels of normalized T-cell clonal expansion were also seen in some patients who did not respond. In partial responders in the 0.1-3.0 mg/kg groups, normalized peripheral clonal expansion was found to be among the lowest, especially among CD8+ T cells.

Via the germline V gene, CDR1 is SGHRS and CDR2 YFSETQ. Spanning cysteine to phenylalanine, the CDR3 consists of 15 amino acids. The only DNA kept is the CDR3, 45 bases in frame from the first base. V is pared back by 0 bases and J by 0 bases, with 10 bases lying between the germline termini. As concerns this clone: Its antigen has not been determined. The input lacks base qualities; no much larger clone sits a single base away.

Recombination joined TRBV5-1 with TRBJ2-7, with the D segment identity uncertain. The TCR comes from an adult with an advanced solid tumor such as melanoma, head and neck, liver or kidney cancer. This material consisted of CD4+ or CD8+ T cells sorted from blood, taken in a trial of the OX40 agonist ivuxolimab. Here the CDR3 is given as CASSLESVSSYEQYF. In nucleotides, the sequence is TGCGCCAGCAGCTTGGAGTCTGTGAGCTCCTACGAGCAGTACTTC.